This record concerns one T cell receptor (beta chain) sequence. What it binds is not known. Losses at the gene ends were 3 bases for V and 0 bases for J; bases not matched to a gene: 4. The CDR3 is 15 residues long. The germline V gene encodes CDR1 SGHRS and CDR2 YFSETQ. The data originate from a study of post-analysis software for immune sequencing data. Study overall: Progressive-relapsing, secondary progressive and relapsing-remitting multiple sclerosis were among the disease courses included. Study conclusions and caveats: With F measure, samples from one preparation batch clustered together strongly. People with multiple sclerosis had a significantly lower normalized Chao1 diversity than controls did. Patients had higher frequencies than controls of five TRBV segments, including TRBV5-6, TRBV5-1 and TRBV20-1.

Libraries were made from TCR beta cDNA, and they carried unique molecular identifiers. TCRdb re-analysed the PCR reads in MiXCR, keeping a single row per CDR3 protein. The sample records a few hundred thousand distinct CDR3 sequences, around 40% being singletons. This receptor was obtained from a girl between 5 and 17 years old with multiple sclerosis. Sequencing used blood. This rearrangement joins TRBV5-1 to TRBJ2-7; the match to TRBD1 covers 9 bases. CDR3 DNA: TGCGCCAGCAGCTGGTCGGGACAGGGCTCCTACGAGCAGTACTTC. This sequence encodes CASSWSGQGSYEQYF.